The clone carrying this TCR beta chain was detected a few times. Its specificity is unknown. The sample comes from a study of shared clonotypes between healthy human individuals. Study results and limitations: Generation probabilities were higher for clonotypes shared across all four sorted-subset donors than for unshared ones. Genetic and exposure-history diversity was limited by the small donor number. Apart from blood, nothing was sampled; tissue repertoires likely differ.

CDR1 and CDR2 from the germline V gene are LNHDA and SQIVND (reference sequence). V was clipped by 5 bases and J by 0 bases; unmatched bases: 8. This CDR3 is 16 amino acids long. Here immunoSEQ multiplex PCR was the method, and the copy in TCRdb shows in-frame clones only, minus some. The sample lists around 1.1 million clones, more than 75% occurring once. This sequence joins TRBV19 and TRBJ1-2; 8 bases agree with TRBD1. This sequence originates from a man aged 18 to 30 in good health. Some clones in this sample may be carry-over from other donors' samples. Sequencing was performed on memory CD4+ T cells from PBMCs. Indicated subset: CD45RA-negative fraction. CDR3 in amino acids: CASSLRTGQTNYGYTF. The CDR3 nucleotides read TGTGCCAGTAGTCTCCGGACAGGGCAAACTAACTATGGCTACACCTTC.